The entry that follows covers one T cell receptor beta chain sequence. Antigen: not known. The data are from a study of TIL therapy for anti-PD-1-resistant metastatic lung cancer. Whole-study context: Tumors had a median PD-L1 proportion score of more than 5%. Study results and limitations: Compared with baseline intratumoral T cells, expanded TIL cultures were more clonal and less diverse (roughly 6% vs 31%).

The libraries were made with immunoSEQ v3. Assay: immunoSEQ multiplex PCR; the TCRdb copy retains only in-frame clones and omits some. The sample holds approximately 95,000 clones, just over 65% seen once. As for time point: pre-treatment sample, taken before nivolumab and TIL therapy. Most excised metastases sampled were pleural nodules or supraclavicular lymph nodes. Progressing patients received lymphodepletion, expanded TIL infusion and IL-2. CDR3 size: 15 residues. The germline gives CDR1 GTSNPN, CDR2 SVGIG (reference sequence). V lost 4 bases, J lost 1 base, and 16 bases lay in between. The chain employs TRBV30 and TRBJ1-1; D gene ambiguous. This sequence was found in a person aged 30 to 80 with non-small cell lung cancer. Sample: tumor tissue, taken at baseline. The CDR3: CAWNPLGGGNTEAFF. DNA of the CDR3: TGTGCCTGGAACCCACTCGGAGGAGGGAACACTGAAGCTTTCTTT.